Below, 26 T cell receptor beta chains from the same sample are listed, as sequenced in a study of T cells after yellow fever vaccination. TCRdb reprocessed the 5' RACE reads via MiXCR and lists one record per CDR3 protein. The table has about 63,000 distinct CDR3 sequences, 7.4% seen once; the top ten hold less than 40%. The material was CD8+ T cells sorted from PBMCs, obtained 15 days after the yellow fever booster vaccination. Source of these receptors: a man aged 30-40 years who received the YFV17D yellow fever vaccine.

This clonotype was counted ten times or more. Written as DNA, the CDR3 is TGCGCCAGCAGCCTGACTAGCGAATCCTACGAGCAGTACTTC. Protein product: CASSLTSESYEQYF. The chain combines TRBV5-1 with TRBJ2-7, with 8 positions matching TRBD2. The CDR3 spans 14 residues. Trimming cost V 4 bases and J 1 base; bases outside gene matches: 4. Per the germline V gene, CDR1 is SGHRS and CDR2 is YFSETQ.

This clonotype was found many times. The chain couples TRBV7-3 to TRBJ2-3; no firm D call. The germline CDR1 and CDR2 sequences are SGHTA and FQGTGA. The ends were cut back, 2 bases at V and 0 bases at J, with 9 bases in the middle. The CDR3 is made up of 15 amino acids. CDR3 residues: CASSLLAESTDTQYF. The CDR3 coding sequence is TGTGCCAGCAGCTTACTTGCGGAGAGCACAGATACGCAGTATTTT.

In its sample, this clonotype was seen many times. The V call is TRBV6-5, the J call TRBJ1-5; 7 nucleotides align to TRBD1. The V gene end was trimmed by 10 bases and the J gene end by 0 bases; junction bases not matched to a gene: 9. The CDR3 has 15 residues. Germline loops: CDR1 MNHEY, CDR2 SVGAGI. The CDR3 region is CATGDSPYSNQPQHF. The CDR3 coding sequence is TGTGCCACCGGGGACAGTCCTTATAGCAATCAGCCCCAGCATTTT.

This clonotype showed up just a few times. The chain joins TRBV25-1 to TRBJ2-5; D is unresolved. The CDR3 has 12 amino acids. Between the trimmed V and J ends, which lost 10 bases and 5 bases, there was a span of 14 bases. Germline V gene data show CDR1 as MGHDK and CDR2 as SYGVNS. The CDR3, as DNA: TGTGCCACCTCCCGGGCTGGGGAGACCCAGTACTTC. This encodes CATSRAGETQYF.

The CDR3 DNA sequence: TGTGCCAGTGGCAGAAGGGGGGAACATGAAAAACTGTTTTTT. Its protein product is CASGRRGEHEKLFF. The chain is built from TRBV19 and TRBJ1-4, with TRBD1 as a possible D gene (6 bases). CDR1 and CDR2 (germline): LNHDA, SQIVND (reference sequence). This CDR3 spans 14 amino acids. V lost 8 bases to trimming and J lost 6 bases, with 16 bases between them. The full variable domain, completed using reference TRBV19 and TRBJ1-4, is DGGITQSPKYLFRKEGQNVTLSCEQNLNHDAMYWYRQDPGQGLRLIYYSQIVNDFQKGDIAEGYSVSREKKESFPLTVTSAQKNPTAFYLCASGRRGEHEKLFFGSGTQLSVL.

The rearrangement joins TRBV12-3 or TRBV12-4 to TRBJ1-2, with TRBD1 matching 7 bases. The J segment lost 4 bases and the V segment lost 3 bases, leaving 11 bases of the junction unmatched. There are 16 residues in the CDR3. CDR3 region: CASSFSGQLSLYGYTF. The CDR3 bases are TGTGCCAGCAGTTTTTCGGGACAGCTAAGCCTCTATGGCTACACCTTC.

This clonotype was detected many times. The rearrangement joins TRBV6-5 to TRBJ2-3; 7 nucleotides align to TRBD2. The CDR3 is made up of 15 amino acids. Germline lookup yields CDR1 MNHEY and CDR2 SVGAGI. The V and J ends lost 4 bases and 4 bases, in that order; junction bases with no gene match: 8. The CDR3 DNA sequence: TGTGCCAGCAGTTCGCTAGCGGAGGTCTCAGATACGCAGTATTTT. Amino acids: CASSSLAEVSDTQYF.

This clonotype appeared many times. The chain uses TRBV7-2 and TRBJ2-1; D remains unclear. Germline values: CDR1 SGHTA, CDR2 FQGNSA. The CDR3 has 12 amino acids. Trimming cost V 3 bases and J 9 bases, with 9 bases left between them. The DNA for the CDR3 is TGTGCCAGCAGCTTGGGTGGGATTGAGCAGTTCTTC. Translation: CASSLGGIEQFF.

This clonotype was detected many times. The chain recombines TRBV10-2 with TRBJ2-7; 10 nucleotides agree with TRBD1. The germline gives CDR1 WSHSY, CDR2 SAAADI. This CDR3 region has 15 residues. Losses at the gene ends were 2 bases for V and 2 bases for J; bases not matched to a gene: 3. The DNA of the CDR3 is TGCGCCAGCAGTGAGGGGACAGGGGCGACCTACGAGCAGTACTTC. This encodes CASSEGTGATYEQYF.

This clonotype was seen at least ten times. This sequence joins TRBV4-3 and TRBJ2-5; 7 bases map to TRBD2. The CDR3 is 13 amino acids. V trimming: 2 bases; J trimming: 4 bases; junction bases outside the gene matches: 1. Looked up from germline, CDR1 is LGHNA and CDR2 is YSLEER. CDR3 sequence (DNA): TGCGCCAGCAGCCAACGGGAGGCAGAGACCCAGTACTTC. Amino acids: CASSQREAETQYF.

This clonotype has at least ten counts. The chain recombines TRBV9 with TRBJ2-2; D is perhaps TRBD2 (5 bases). The germline V and J ends were trimmed by 0 bases and 2 bases, with 26 bases remaining between them. CDR3 size: 21 residues. Germline lookup yields CDR1 SGDLS and CDR2 YYNGEE. CDR3 sequence reads: CASSVVRGETGQLTNTGELFF. The CDR3 region has the DNA TGTGCCAGCAGCGTAGTTCGGGGAGAGACGGGCCAACTCACTAACACCGGGGAGCTGTTTTTT.

This clonotype was detected ten times or more. The chain uses TRBV12-3 or TRBV12-4 and TRBJ1-3; D unclear. This CDR3 contains 12 residues. V lost 8 bases to trimming and J lost 3 bases, with 8 bases between them. DNA of the CDR3: TGTGCCAGCCCCCAGAATGGAAACACCATATATTTT. Its translation is CASPQNGNTIYF.

In regard to this clonotype: A much larger clonotype is one base distant, so this may be a read error. The chain links TRBV11-2 to TRBJ2-7; D is ambiguous. Trimming removed 5 bases from V and 0 bases from J, with 14 bases in between. CDR1 SGHAT and CDR2 FQNNGV come from the germline V gene. This CDR3 has 15 residues. CDR3 DNA: TGTGCCAGCAGCCCGAAGGCACTACTCTCCTACGAGCAGTACTTC. Amino acids: CASSPKALLSYEQYF.

This clonotype was seen at least ten times. The CDR3 here is CASSLGTSAYNEQFF. The CDR3 coding sequence is TGTGCCAGCAGCCTCGGGACTAGCGCGTACAATGAGCAGTTCTTC. The V and J genes are TRBV7-8 and TRBJ2-1; TRBD2 matches 10 bases. The CDR3 runs to 15 residues. Unmatched junction bases numbered 5, after V lost 5 bases and J lost 4 bases. CDR1 and CDR2 from the germline V gene are SGHVS and FQNEAQ.

The chain is built from TRBV10-3 and TRBJ2-5; 10 positions match TRBD1. This CDR3 has 18 residues. J gave up 4 bases and V 7 bases, and 18 bases lay outside the gene matches. Germline V gives CDR1 ENHRY, CDR2 SYGVKD. CDR3 in DNA: TGTGCCATCATCAGTGCCGAGGACAGGGGGTCCAGGCCAGAGACCCAGTACTTC. This translates into CAIISAEDRGSRPETQYF.

This clonotype was seen at least ten times. The chain links TRBV27 to TRBJ2-1, with TRBD2 identical over 10 bases. CDR1 is MNHEY, CDR2 SMNVEV, per germline (reference sequence). The CDR3 has 19 residues. The trim removed 3 bases at V and 5 bases at J, leaving 16 bases unmatched. This CDR3 reads CASSFNRGGAGLAHNEQFF. In nucleotides, the CDR3 is TGTGCCAGCAGTTTTAATCGTGGGGGCGCGGGACTAGCGCACAATGAGCAGTTCTTC.

The chain combines TRBV6-2 or TRBV6-3 with TRBJ2-7, with D perhaps TRBD1 or TRBD2 (5 bases each). Germline V lookup: CDR1 MNHEY, CDR2 SVGEGT. This CDR3 spans 15 amino acids. Trimming took off 4 bases at V and 4 bases at J, with 17 bases between the two ends. DNA for the CDR3: TGTGCCAGCAGTTCGGGACCCACCAGAGAGTACGAGCAGTACTTC. Its protein is CASSSGPTREYEQYF.

This clonotype was observed many times. This chain joins TRBV14 and TRBJ2-7; maybe TRBD1 (6 bases). Trimming took 0 bases from V and 0 from J, leaving 12 bases between them. Looked up from germline, CDR1 is SGHDN and CDR2 is FVKESK. The CDR3 consists of 16 residues. The CDR3 nucleotides are TGTGCCAGCAGCCAAGAGGCAGGGGAAATCTCCTACGAGCAGTACTTC. Translating gives CASSQEAGEISYEQYF.

Of note for this clonotype: A read error may be the cause here, since a much bigger clone is one base away. This chain connects TRBV7-3 to TRBJ2-7; 10 bases align to TRBD1. This CDR3 has 17 residues. The junction had 14 bases not matched to a gene; V was cut back by 5 bases and J by 4 bases. From germline, CDR1 is SGHTA and CDR2 FQGTGA. The CDR3: CASSPTPSGQGLYEQYF. The CDR3 DNA reads TGTGCCAGCAGCCCAACCCCTTCGGGACAGGGGTTGTACGAGCAGTACTTC.

Many counts were recorded for this clonotype. The V gene is TRBV9, the J gene TRBJ2-2; D is unresolved. This CDR3 spans 15 amino acids. Trimming cost V 2 bases and J 7 bases, with 15 bases left between them. Germline CDR1 reads SGDLS; CDR2 reads YYNGEE. CDR3 amino acids: CASSVIGPLDGELFF. DNA of the CDR3: TGTGCCAGCAGCGTGATAGGCCCTTTAGACGGGGAGCTGTTTTTT.

This clonotype was observed many times. The chain combines TRBV12-3 or TRBV12-4 with TRBJ1-3, with D perhaps matching TRBD1 (5 bases). V was shortened by 6 bases and J by 10 bases, with 22 bases between the two germline ends. The CDR3 runs 15 residues. The CDR3, as DNA: TGTGCCAGCAGGACCTCGGGGGAGCGGAGAGGAACCATATATTTT. This gives the protein CASRTSGERRGTIYF.

This clonotype showed up many times. The chain employs TRBV15 and TRBJ2-2; TRBD2 might be the D (5 bases). V lost 0 bases, J lost 5 bases, and 7 bases lay in between. The CDR3 consists of 14 residues. CDR1 LNHNV and CDR2 YYDKDF come from the germline V gene (reference sequence). The CDR3 region has the DNA TGTGCCACCAGCAGAGATAGGGAGACCGGGGAGCTGTTTTTT. Its translation is CATSRDRETGELFF.

This clonotype was observed many times. The chain joins TRBV7-3 to TRBJ2-1; 7 bases align to TRBD1. The length of the CDR3 is 16 residues. The J segment lost 5 bases and the V segment lost 1 base, leaving 8 bases of the junction unmatched. In germline, CDR1 is SGHTA, CDR2 FQGTGA. CDR3 protein: CASSLIDLGTDNEQFF. CDR3 nucleotides: TGTGCCAGCAGCTTAATTGACTTGGGGACAGACAATGAGCAGTTCTTC.

A word on this clonotype: A much more abundant neighbour one base away suggests this may be a read error. The J gene is TRBJ2-1, the V gene TRBV12-3 or TRBV12-4; no clear D. The CDR3 totals 15 residues. The germline V and J ends were trimmed by 3 bases and 5 bases, with 14 bases remaining between them. CDR3 amino acids: CASSFRTELDNEQFF. The DNA of the CDR3 is TGTGCCAGCAGTTTTCGGACGGAACTGGACAATGAGCAGTTCTTC.

This clonotype was seen at least ten times. The chain uses TRBV6-5 and TRBJ2-2; D possibly uses TRBD1 or TRBD2 (5 bases each). Germline V gives CDR1 MNHEY, CDR2 SVGAGI. The V end was cut by 7 bases, the J end by 7 bases, with 13 bases between. The CDR3 consists of 13 residues. CDR3 region: CASTPGALGELFF. The CDR3 DNA reads as TGTGCCAGCACTCCCGGGGCGCTCGGGGAGCTGTTTTTT.

This clonotype has more than one count but fewer than ten. V usage is TRBV19 and J usage is TRBJ2-7; 9 nucleotides agree with TRBD1. The CDR3 runs 15 residues. J lost 1 base, V lost 5 bases, and 6 bases had no gene match. CDR1 and CDR2 (germline): LNHDA, SQIVND (reference sequence). DNA of the CDR3: TGTGCCAGTAGTGCCGGGACAGGGATGTCCTACGAGCAGTACTTC. This encodes CASSAGTGMSYEQYF.